This TCR beta chain came from a study of neoadjuvant nivolumab and ipilimumab in lung cancer. Study details: Patients got nivolumab 3 mg/kg on days 1, 15 and 29; combination added ipilimumab 1 mg/kg day 1. Study outcomes and limitations: Blood richness before therapy tracked richness in tumors resected after neoadjuvant therapy. TCR sequencing covered a small number of samples. TCR richness and clonality were higher in tumors than adjacent uninvolved lung.

With 3 bases clipped from V and 4 bases from J, the junction kept 7 bases outside the gene matches. Germline V gene sequence: CDR1 GTSNPN, CDR2 SVGIG (reference sequence). This CDR3 contains 14 residues. Produced via immunoSEQ multiplex PCR; TCRdb's table is partial and in-frame only. The data contain just over 3,500 clones, 70% to 85% of them singletons. A remark on this clone: Its antigen is still unknown.

Here the sequenced sample was peripheral blood, taken after neoadjuvant nivolumab, alone or with ipilimumab, at or shortly before surgery. The source of this sequence is an adult with non-small cell lung cancer. J is TRBJ1-2 and V is TRBV30, with TRBD1 matching over 8 bases. The CDR3 here is CAWRNQGAGYGYTF. The CDR3 nucleotides read TGTGCCTGGAGGAACCAGGGGGCTGGCTATGGCTACACCTTC.